This TCR beta chain appears in the sequencing data of a study of cytomegalovirus exposure and HLA in healthy donors. Study results and limitations: Reportedly, diagnosis of cytomegalovirus status by the classifier showed high specificity and sensitivity.

Germline CDR1 is SGHVS and CDR2 is FQNEAQ. V gave up 4 bases and J gave up 2 bases, with 11 bases separating them. This CDR3 region has 14 residues. Vbeta (60) and Jbeta (13) primers were used in the PCR. Some clones are missing from TCRdb's copy, which holds only in-frame ones; the method was immunoSEQ multiplex PCR. The sample holds about 98,000 clones; about three quarters are singletons and the top ten take roughly 8.3%. Only one count was recorded for this clone. The antigen is unknown. What was sequenced was PBMCs. This clonotype originated in a human donor in good health. The chain is built from TRBV7-8 and TRBJ1-1, with D possibly TRBD1 on 5 matching bases. CDR3 region: CASSYGTGNTEAFF. CDR3 nucleotides: TGTGCCAGCAGCTACGGGACTGGCAACACTGAAGCTTTCTTT.